The clone carrying this T cell receptor (beta chain) was counted ten times or more. This sample was taken from a study of early T cells in non-severe SARS-CoV-2 infection. TCRdb ran MiXCR on the 5' RACE reads and lists one entry per CDR3 protein. The sample yields fewer than 35,000 distinct CDR3 sequences, 6.6% seen once. CDR3 size: 15 residues. The V end lost 5 bases, the J end lost 2 bases, and 13 bases lay between the germline ends. Sequences were obtained from whole blood. J is TRBJ1-5 and V is TRBV12-3 or TRBV12-4, with D possibly matching TRBD1 (5 bases). The receptor was derived from an adult who was a healthcare worker with PCR-confirmed SARS-CoV-2 infection or an uninfected control (not recorded which). Here the CDR3 reads CASSVGTLGNQPQHF. DNA of the CDR3: TGTGCCAGCAGTGTCGGGACGTTAGGCAATCAGCCCCAGCATTTT.